This T cell receptor (beta chain) was profiled in a study of blood T cell repertoires in COVID-19. Across the whole study: PBMCs, B-cell-depleted T cells, or T cells were the source of the cDNA or gDNA that made up the material.

V was pared by 8 bases and J by 6 bases, with 3 bases of the junction left unmatched. The CDR3 consists of 12 residues. Germline assignment: CDR1 MNHEY and CDR2 SVGAGI. Some clones are missing from TCRdb's copy, which holds only in-frame ones; the method was immunoSEQ multiplex PCR. The data show 140,000 to 150,000 clones, with 80% seen just once and less than 5.5% held by the top ten. This receptor was obtained from a woman in her fifties or sixties with acute or convalescent COVID-19. The chain employs TRBV6-5 and TRBJ2-4; 8 nucleotides line up with TRBD1. Sequenced sample: peripheral blood. The CDR3 DNA is TGTGCCAGCGGACAGGGTGGAAACATTCAGTACTTC. Protein sequence: CASGQGGNIQYF.